This T cell receptor (beta chain) was observed in a study of blood T cell repertoires in COVID-19. V was cut by 0 bases and J by 9 bases, with 21 bases left in between. The CDR3 spans 18 residues. Germline lookup yields CDR1 MGHRA and CDR2 YSYEKL. In its sample, this clone was seen a few times. Some clones are missing from TCRdb's copy, which holds only in-frame ones; the method was immunoSEQ multiplex PCR. The table has about 360,000 clones, around 87% seen once; the top ten hold 3%. The chain employs TRBV4-1 and TRBJ1-6; D gene ambiguous. Sequencing was done on a sample of peripheral blood. This clonotype originated in a human donor in a cohort sampled during active COVID-19. CDR3 coding DNA: TGCGCCAGCAGCCAAGATTTTAGGACTGACGAGACACGTTCACCCCTCCACTTT. This translates into CASSQDFRTDETRSPLHF.